Presented here are 20 T cell receptor beta chains from one specimen sequenced in a study of blood T cell repertoires in COVID-19. The repertoire was sequenced with immunoSEQ multiplex PCR; TCRdb's copy has only in-frame clones and lacks some. The data show some 130,000 clones, about 86% seen once. The sequencing sample was made of peripheral blood. Source of these receptors: a woman in her forties or fifties with acute or convalescent COVID-19.

The V gene is TRBV3-1 (or the pseudogene TRBV3-2), the J gene TRBJ2-7, with 9 bases lining up with TRBD1. Germline CDR1 is LGHDT and CDR2 is YNNKEL (reference sequence). The CDR3 has 15 amino acids. V was clipped by 0 bases and J by 4 bases; unmatched bases: 4. DNA for the CDR3: TGTGCCAGCAGCCAAGAGTGGACAGGGGTGTACGAGCAGTACTTC. The encoded protein is CASSQEWTGVYEQYF.

The chain is built from TRBV19 and TRBJ1-6; tentative D call: TRBD1 (6 bases). V shed 0 bases and J shed 15 bases, with 15 bases lying between them. Germline values: CDR1 LNHDA, CDR2 SQIVND (reference sequence). This CDR3 is built from 14 residues. In nucleotides, the CDR3 is TGTGCCAGTAGTATAGATCCCGTCCAGGGGATCCTCCACTTT. As protein: CASSIDPVQGILHF. Full variable domain (missing parts from reference TRBV19 and TRBJ1-6): DGGITQSPKYLFRKEGQNVTLSCEQNLNHDAMYWYRQDPGQGLRLIYYSQIVNDFQKGDIAEGYSVSREKKESFPLTVTSAQKNPTAFYLCASSIDPVQGILHFGNGTRLTVT.

This clone was seen a single time. The chain joins TRBV3-1 (or the pseudogene TRBV3-2) to TRBJ2-7, with 9 nucleotides matching TRBD2. Germline CDR1 LGHDT, CDR2 YNNKEL (reference sequence). This CDR3 is built from 17 residues. Losses at the gene ends were 4 bases for V and 4 bases for J; bases not matched to a gene: 14. CDR3 residues: CASSPRGLAGLPYEQYF. In DNA form, the CDR3 reads TGTGCCAGCAGCCCAAGGGGTCTAGCGGGACTACCTTACGAGCAGTACTTC.

CDR3 nucleotide sequence: TGTGCCAGTAGTAACGGGTTGGAAGCTTTCTTT. It yields the protein CASSNGLEAFF. This chain uses TRBV19 with TRBJ1-1; D is ambiguous. The CDR3 contains 11 residues. Per germline, CDR1 LNHDA and CDR2 SQIVND (reference sequence). Deletions cut 4 bases from V and 8 bases from J, with 8 bases between.

Only one count was recorded for this clone. V is TRBV24-1 and J is TRBJ2-5; perhaps TRBD1 as D (6 bases). The CDR3 is made up of 15 amino acids. Germline CDR1 reads KGHDR; CDR2 reads SFDVKD. Trimming took 1 base from V and 3 from J, leaving 11 bases between them. CDR3 nucleotide sequence: TGTGCCACCAGTGATTTAACTCAGGGGAAAGAGACCCAGTACTTC. It translates to CATSDLTQGKETQYF.

The chain links TRBV19 to TRBJ2-1; 10 positions match TRBD1. CDR1 is LNHDA and CDR2 is SQIVND in the germline V gene (reference sequence). The CDR3 totals 15 residues. V trimming: 3 bases; J trimming: 9 bases; junction bases outside the gene matches: 8. This chain's CDR3 is CASSMTGTGVPEQFF. The CDR3, as DNA: TGTGCCAGTAGTATGACCGGGACAGGGGTTCCTGAGCAGTTCTTC.

V gene TRBV9 combines with J gene TRBJ2-3; 7 bases line up with TRBD2. This CDR3 contains 18 residues. Germline assignment: CDR1 SGDLS and CDR2 YYNGEE. Unmatched junction bases numbered 14, after V lost 3 bases and J lost 1 base. The CDR3 sequence: CASSDVAGVPPGTDTQYF. The CDR3 DNA sequence: TGTGCCAGCAGCGACGTGGCGGGGGTCCCTCCGGGCACAGATACGCAGTATTTT. The full variable domain, its missing parts supplied by reference TRBV9 and TRBJ2-3, is DSGVTQTPKHLITATGQRVTLRCSPRSGDLSVYWYQQSLDQGLQFLIQYYNGEERAKGNILERFSAQQFPDLHSELNLSSLELGDSALYFCASSDVAGVPPGTDTQYFGPGTRLTVL.

The chain recombines TRBV6-5 with TRBJ2-7; 8 bases are shared with TRBD1. This CDR3 comprises 13 residues. Germline loops: CDR1 MNHEY, CDR2 SVGAGI. V trimming: 10 bases; J trimming: 4 bases; junction bases outside the gene matches: 9. The DNA of the CDR3 is TGTGCCACGGAGACAGGGGACACGTACGAGCAGTACTTC. Amino acids: CATETGDTYEQYF.

The rearrangement uses TRBV2 and TRBJ2-1, with TRBD1 matching over 8 bases. Per the germline V gene, CDR1 is SNHLY and CDR2 is FYNNEI. The CDR3 totals 15 residues. Trimming at V came to 4 bases and at J to 5 bases, leaving 7 bases not matched to a gene. In nucleotides, the CDR3 is TGTGCCAGCAGTGTCCGGACAGGGTTAAACAATGAGCAGTTCTTC. It yields the protein CASSVRTGLNNEQFF.

The chain combines TRBV2 with TRBJ2-3; D may be TRBD2 (6 bases). With 6 bases removed from V and 4 bases from J, the gap between germline ends came to 20 bases. The CDR3 spans 16 residues. CDR1 SNHLY and CDR2 FYNNEI come from the germline V gene. The CDR3 here is CASRSNTGLQADTQYF. The CDR3 DNA reads as TGTGCCAGCAGGTCAAACACGGGACTCCAGGCAGATACGCAGTATTTT.

The J gene is TRBJ2-1, the V gene TRBV19; D is perhaps TRBD1 (5 bases). V was cut by 3 bases and J by 8 bases, with 17 bases left in between. CDR1 is LNHDA, CDR2 SQIVND, per germline (reference sequence). This CDR3 has 15 residues. This CDR3 reads CASSIWWGRVDEQFF. CDR3 coding DNA: TGTGCCAGTAGTATTTGGTGGGGCAGGGTCGATGAGCAGTTCTTC.

This chain uses TRBV27 with TRBJ1-1; weak D call: TRBD1 (5 bases). CDR1 and CDR2 (germline): MNHEY, SMNVEV (reference sequence). V was cut by 6 bases and J by 4 bases, with 15 bases left in between. This CDR3 spans 14 amino acids. CDR3 in amino acids: CASSHQGIGTEAFF. The DNA of the CDR3 is TGTGCCAGCAGCCACCAGGGAATCGGCACTGAAGCTTTCTTT.

This clone occurred once. This sequence joins TRBV19 and TRBJ1-2; TRBD1 matches 9 bases. CDR3 size: 13 residues. In germline, CDR1 is LNHDA, CDR2 SQIVND (reference sequence). V shed 8 bases, J shed 6 bases, and the junction held 7 bases outside the gene matches. The CDR3 region is CASRGQGVDGYTF. CDR3 DNA sequence: TGTGCCAGTCGGGGACAGGGTGTCGATGGCTACACCTTC.

The chain is built from TRBV5-5 and TRBJ2-5; weak D call: TRBD2 (6 bases). The V gene's germline CDR1 is SGHKS and CDR2 YYEKEE (reference sequence). The V end was cut by 4 bases, the J end by 2 bases, with 12 bases between. The CDR3 length is 14 residues. The CDR3 reads CASSPEGIQETQYF. CDR3 coding DNA: TGTGCCAGCAGCCCGGAGGGGATTCAAGAGACCCAGTACTTC.

V usage is TRBV9 and J usage is TRBJ2-7; 8 bases are shared with TRBD1. The V gene end was trimmed by 0 bases and the J gene end by 3 bases; junction bases not matched to a gene: 14. The V gene's germline CDR1 is SGDLS and CDR2 YYNGEE. This CDR3 comprises 18 residues. The CDR3 sequence: CASSVGGIQGAPSYEQYF. In DNA form, the CDR3 reads TGTGCCAGCAGCGTAGGAGGAATTCAGGGGGCGCCAAGCTACGAGCAGTACTTC.

J is TRBJ2-3 and V is TRBV2; 8 bases are a match to TRBD2. With V trimmed by 11 bases and J by 0 bases, 4 bases remained unmatched. The CDR3 is 13 amino acids. The V gene's germline CDR1 is SNHLY and CDR2 FYNNEI. The CDR3: CAEAGASTDTQYF. The CDR3, as DNA: TGTGCCGAAGCGGGGGCTAGCACAGATACGCAGTATTTT.

The rearrangement uses TRBV5-1 and TRBJ2-1; the match to TRBD2 covers 8 bases. Germline V gene lookup returns CDR1 SGHRS and CDR2 YFSETQ. J was trimmed by 6 bases and V by 0 bases; bases with no gene match: 5. This CDR3 spans 15 amino acids. The CDR3 protein is CASSLGGGTSNEQFF. The CDR3 DNA reads as TGCGCCAGCAGCTTGGGGGGCGGGACTAGCAATGAGCAGTTCTTC.

Notes on this clone: Other DNA sequences within the sample encode an identical CDR3. V and J are TRBV30 and TRBJ1-5; 7 bases match TRBD1. This CDR3 comprises 15 residues. The germline V gene has CDR1 GTSNPN and CDR2 SVGIG (reference sequence). The V segment lost 0 bases and the J segment 2 bases; nucleotides outside the gene matches: 4. CDR3 coding DNA: TGTGCCTGGAGTGTATCAGGGGGTGGCAATCAGCCCCAGCATTTT. Translating gives CAWSVSGGGNQPQHF.

This clone was observed a single time. The V and J genes are TRBV2 and TRBJ2-3; maybe TRBD2 (5 bases). The V end was cut by 6 bases, the J end by 6 bases, with 16 bases between. The germline V gene has CDR1 SNHLY and CDR2 FYNNEI. The CDR3 has 14 amino acids. Here the CDR3 reads CASRVSGSGDTQYF. The DNA for the CDR3 is TGTGCCAGCAGGGTGAGCGGATCCGGGGATACGCAGTATTTT.

This clone was picked up one time. CDR3 in amino acids: CATTGQGSSNQPQHF. For the CDR3, the DNA is TGTGCCACAACGGGACAGGGGTCGAGCAATCAGCCCCAGCATTTT. V gene TRBV24-1 combines with J gene TRBJ1-5; 10 positions match TRBD1. This CDR3 has 15 amino acids. Germline trimming cut 10 bases from V and 1 base from J; bases unmatched to any gene: 6. Germline lookup yields CDR1 KGHDR and CDR2 SFDVKD.